This record concerns one T cell receptor beta chain sequence. Its antigen is currently unknown. Anyone with autoimmune disease history or systemic immunosuppression was excluded. With 7 bases clipped from V and 7 bases from J, the junction kept 5 bases outside the gene matches. Germline CDR1 reads MDHEN; CDR2 reads SYDVKM. CDR3 length equals 13 residues. Produced via immunoSEQ multiplex PCR; TCRdb's table is partial and in-frame only. The table records approximately 120,000 clones, just under 95% of them present only once. The source of the sample is a study of OX40 agonist ivuxolimab in advanced cancers. Study context: Anti-PD-1, anti-PD-L1 or anti-CTLA-4 therapy given earlier was allowed, and approximately 43% had some. Partial responses were achieved by three patients, of whom one had hepatocellular carcinoma and two had cutaneous melanoma.

Findings and caveats of the study: Compared with others, partial responders at 0.1-3.0 mg/kg displayed clonal expansion among the lowest.

Source: CD4+ or CD8+ T cells sorted from blood, taken in a trial of the OX40 agonist ivuxolimab. V usage is TRBV28 and J usage is TRBJ2-2; 8 bases map to TRBD2. This clonotype was obtained from an adult with an advanced solid tumor such as melanoma, head and neck, liver or kidney cancer. CDR3 bases: TGTGCCAGCACGGGAGGGATTCACGGGGAGCTGTTTTTT. Translated: CASTGGIHGELFF. Complete variable domain (other parts from reference TRBV28 and TRBJ2-2): DVKVTQSSRYLVKRTGEKVFLECVQDMDHENMFWYRQDPGLGLRLIYFSYDVKMKEKGDIPEGYSVSREKKERFSLILESASTNQTSMYLCASTGGIHGELFFGEGSRLTVL.